Below are 27 T cell receptor beta chains sequenced from a single sample in a study of T cell responses to AZD1222 COVID-19 vaccine. Assay: immunoSEQ multiplex PCR; the TCRdb copy retains only in-frame clones and omits some. The sample contains under 90,000 clones, 83% of which appear only once. Specimen: peripheral blood, collected 28 days after the second AZD1222 dose. The receptor set was obtained from an adult who received the AZD1222 COVID-19 vaccine.

This chain joins TRBV7-2 and TRBJ1-1; the D is unclear. This CDR3 is 13 amino acids long. V was pared by 5 bases and J by 11 bases, with 18 bases between. Per the germline V gene, CDR1 is SGHTA and CDR2 is FQGNSA. CDR3 protein: CASSPERTVKAFF. As DNA, the CDR3 is TGTGCCAGCAGCCCAGAGCGGACCGTAAAGGCTTTCTTT.

This CDR3 reads CASSYPQGNQPQHF. CDR3 DNA sequence: TGTGCCAGCAGTTACCCCCAGGGGAATCAGCCCCAGCATTTT. The chain couples TRBV6-6 to TRBJ1-5, with D possibly TRBD1 on 6 matching bases. Deletions cut 2 bases from V and 4 bases from J, with 9 bases between. CDR3 length equals 14 residues. Germline assignment: CDR1 MNHNY and CDR2 SVGAGI (reference sequence).

This rearrangement joins TRBV14 to TRBJ1-1; perhaps TRBD1 as D (6 bases). Germline CDR1 is SGHDN and CDR2 is FVKESK. CDR3 length equals 15 residues. Between the trimmed V and J ends, which lost 3 bases and 2 bases, there was a span of 13 bases. Here the CDR3 DNA reads TGTGCCAGCAGCCAGAGGACAGATCAAAACACTGAAGCTTTCTTT. It is translated as CASSQRTDQNTEAFF.

DNA of the CDR3: TGTGCCAGCAGGATCGACAGGGGAGGTGAGACCCAGTACTTC. Residues: CASRIDRGGETQYF. The rearrangement links TRBV5-6 to TRBJ2-5, with 8 bases lining up with TRBD1. V dropped 5 bases and J dropped 5; count of bases not matched to a gene: 8. The CDR3 runs to 14 residues. Germline CDR1 and CDR2: SGHDT and YYEEEE.

The chain recombines TRBV28 with TRBJ1-4; D not certain. The CDR3 extends over 14 amino acids. The V end was cut by 3 bases, the J end by 4 bases, with 9 bases between. The germline CDR1 and CDR2 sequences are MDHEN and SYDVKM. The CDR3 loop reads CASSFRLGNEKLFF. Written as DNA, the CDR3 is TGTGCCAGCAGTTTTCGCCTGGGTAATGAAAAACTGTTTTTT.

This sequence joins TRBV7-8 and TRBJ2-4; possibly TRBD1 for D (6 bases). The CDR3 runs to 15 residues. V lost 5 bases and J 6 bases, leaving 17 bases between the germline ends. Germline-derived CDR1 and CDR2 are SGHVS and FQNEAQ. The CDR3 is CASSPRTEGGNIQYF. The CDR3 nucleotides are TGTGCCAGCAGCCCAAGGACGGAAGGGGGAAACATTCAGTACTTC.

This chain connects TRBV5-6 to TRBJ2-1; 8 nucleotides match TRBD1. J was trimmed by 2 bases and V by 4 bases; bases with no gene match: 5. Germline assignment: CDR1 SGHDT and CDR2 YYEEEE. There are 15 residues in the CDR3. CDR3 sequence (DNA): TGTGCCAGCAGCCCCCCAGGGGGCACCTACAATGAGCAGTTCTTC. Amino acids: CASSPPGGTYNEQFF. Using reference TRBV5-6 and TRBJ2-1 for the parts outside the CDR3, the full variable domain is DAGVTQSPTHLIKTRGQQVTLRCSPKSGHDTVSWYQQALGQGPQFIFQYYEEEERQRGNFPDRFSGHQFPNYSSELNVNALLLGDSALYLCASSPPGGTYNEQFFGPGTRLTVL.

This chain links TRBV5-1 with TRBJ1-4; TRBD1 might be the D (6 bases). The V gene lost 4 bases and the J gene lost 8 bases, with 18 bases spanning the gap. The germline CDR1 and CDR2 sequences are SGHRS and YFSETQ. The CDR3 consists of 15 residues. CDR3 residues: CASSTQQGVGEKLFF. The CDR3, as DNA: TGCGCCAGCAGCACCCAACAGGGCGTCGGCGAAAAACTGTTTTTT.

The chain's CDR3 is CASSSSDRGGYEQYF. As DNA, the CDR3 is TGTGCCAGCAGCTCTTCGGACAGGGGGGGCTACGAGCAGTACTTC. This rearrangement joins TRBV11-2 to TRBJ2-7, with TRBD1 identical over 10 bases. The V segment lost 4 bases and the J segment 3 bases; nucleotides outside the gene matches: 6. The CDR3 is 15 amino acids. Germline CDR1 SGHAT, CDR2 FQNNGV.

This chain uses TRBV4-1 with TRBJ2-1; 9 bases map to TRBD2. V gave up 1 base and J gave up 7 bases; unmatched junction bases: 17. The CDR3 runs to 19 residues. CDR1 and CDR2 (germline): MGHRA, YSYEKL. As DNA, the CDR3 is TGCGCCAGCAGCCAAGTCACTAGCGGGCCCTATCTAGAGGTAAATGAGCAGTTCTTC. Amino acids: CASSQVTSGPYLEVNEQFF.

V and J are TRBV30 and TRBJ1-2; a possible D gene is TRBD1 (6 bases). The germline CDR1 and CDR2 sequences are GTSNPN and SVGIG (reference sequence). The CDR3 length is 13 residues. V was clipped by 5 bases and J by 6 bases, with 16 bases between them. CDR3 residues: CAWGRGGSDGYTF. In DNA form, the CDR3 reads TGTGCCTGGGGGAGGGGGGGCTCGGATGGCTACACCTTC.

V and J are TRBV6-5 and TRBJ2-3, with no clear D. Germline CDR1 and CDR2: MNHEY and SVGAGI. The CDR3 is 13 residues long. V was pared by 6 bases and J by 1 base, with 8 bases between. CDR3 sequence reads: CASRKMGTDTQYF. Here the CDR3 DNA reads TGTGCCAGCAGGAAAATGGGCACAGATACGCAGTATTTT.

This clone was recorded a few times. The V gene is TRBV4-2, the J gene TRBJ2-1; no firm D call. Trimming removed 0 bases from V and 10 bases from J, with 10 bases in between. The CDR3 totals 13 residues. In germline, CDR1 is LGHNA, CDR2 YNFKEQ. The CDR3 DNA sequence: TGTGCCAGCAGCCAAGAGGCCGGGTACGAGCAGTTCTTC. This encodes CASSQEAGYEQFF.

The rearrangement links TRBV5-4 to TRBJ1-2; D remains unclear. This CDR3 has 14 residues. V was pared by 4 bases and J by 2 bases, with 12 bases between. In germline, CDR1 is SGHNT, CDR2 YYREEE (reference sequence). This chain's CDR3 is CASSDLTGNYGYTF. The DNA of the CDR3 is TGTGCCAGCAGCGATCTGACCGGAAACTATGGCTACACCTTC.

This clone was counted only a few times. The rearrangement links TRBV6-2 or TRBV6-3 to TRBJ1-3; D gene uncertain. Trimming removed 6 bases at V and 0 bases at J, with 15 bases between. Germline V gene sequence: CDR1 MNHEY, CDR2 SVGEGT. The CDR3 extends over 16 amino acids. CDR3 sequence: CASSKKRVYSGNTIYF. CDR3 DNA sequence: TGTGCCAGCAGCAAAAAAAGAGTATACTCTGGAAACACCATATATTTT.

V usage is TRBV24-1 and J usage is TRBJ2-6, with 8 bases identical to TRBD1. Germline CDR1 is KGHDR and CDR2 is SFDVKD. This CDR3 is 19 amino acids long. After removal of 2 bases from V and 0 bases from J, the junction contained 8 bases not matched to a gene. The CDR3 loop reads CATSDYGQGPYSGANVLTF. The DNA for the CDR3 is TGTGCCACCAGTGATTACGGACAGGGACCATACTCTGGGGCCAACGTCCTGACTTTC.

The rearrangement uses TRBV2 and TRBJ2-7; either TRBD1 or TRBD2 may fit D (5 bases each). Trimming stripped 3 bases from V and 5 bases from J, with 20 bases between. CDR1 is SNHLY, CDR2 FYNNEI, per germline. The CDR3 has 16 amino acids. CDR3 in DNA: TGTGCCAGCAGTGATGTGTTGAGGGGCCCCCCCCACGAGCAGTACTTC. Its translation: CASSDVLRGPPHEQYF.

The chain is built from TRBV19 and TRBJ1-6; TRBD1 aligns across 12 bases. CDR3 length: 14 amino acids. Germline CDR1 and CDR2: LNHDA and SQIVND (reference sequence). Trimming at V came to 8 bases and at J to 6 bases, leaving 2 bases not matched to a gene. The CDR3 sequence: CASGTGGSNSPLHF. The CDR3 DNA reads TGTGCCAGTGGGACAGGGGGCAGTAATTCACCCCTCCACTTT.

The chain employs TRBV6-6 and TRBJ2-1; TRBD2 agrees at 11 bases. V shed 4 bases and J 3 bases; nucleotides not matched to a gene: 5. Germline V CDR1 and CDR2: MNHNY, SVGAGI (reference sequence). The CDR3 length is 16 residues. CDR3 loop: CASSSTTSGIYNEQFF. The CDR3 region has the DNA TGTGCCAGCAGTTCCACGACTAGCGGGATCTACAATGAGCAGTTCTTC.

The chain has TRBV6-6 and TRBJ2-1; 11 bases fit TRBD2. This CDR3 is built from 15 residues. V gave up 6 bases and J gave up 7 bases; unmatched junction bases: 8. Germline loops: CDR1 MNHNY, CDR2 SVGAGI (reference sequence). The CDR3 is CASRILAGVGNEQFF. DNA of the CDR3: TGTGCCAGCAGAATACTAGCGGGAGTAGGTAATGAGCAGTTCTTC.

The rearrangement uses TRBV30 and TRBJ2-5; D remains ambiguous. The germline gives CDR1 GTSNPN, CDR2 SVGIG (reference sequence). Trimming took off 0 bases at V and 5 bases at J, with 7 bases between the two ends. The CDR3 runs 12 residues. The DNA of the CDR3 is TGTGCCTGGAGTGTACACCGGGAGACCCAGTACTTC. Translation gives CAWSVHRETQYF.

The V and J genes are TRBV5-5 and TRBJ2-7; 8 nucleotides align to TRBD1. The germline V gene has CDR1 SGHKS and CDR2 YYEKEE (reference sequence). The CDR3 sequence is 14 residues long. Germline trimming cut 2 bases from V and 1 base from J; bases unmatched to any gene: 2. DNA for the CDR3: TGTGCCAGCAGCTTACAGGGGGGTTCCTACGAGCAGTACTTC. It translates to CASSLQGGSYEQYF. The whole variable domain, remainder taken from reference TRBV5-5 and TRBJ2-7, is DAGVTQSPTHLIKTRGQQVTLRCSPISGHKSVSWYQQVLGQGPQFIFQYYEKEERGRGNFPDRFSARQFPNYSSELNVNALLLGDSALYLCASSLQGGSYEQYFGPGTRLTVT.

This chain uses TRBV30 with TRBJ1-4, with D possibly TRBD1 on 6 matching bases. CDR1 is GTSNPN, CDR2 SVGIG, per germline (reference sequence). This CDR3 is 18 amino acids long. Deletions cut 0 bases from V and 0 bases from J, with 17 bases between. Here the CDR3 reads CAWSVLGGRRATNEKLFF. The CDR3 region has the DNA TGTGCCTGGAGTGTACTCGGGGGCAGACGCGCAACTAATGAAAAACTGTTTTTT. Together with reference TRBV30 and TRBJ1-4, the CDR3 gives the full variable domain: SQTIHQWPATLVQPVGSPLSLECTVEGTSNPNLYWYRQAAGRGLQLLFYSVGIGQISSEVPQNLSASRPQDRQFILSSKKLLLSDSGFYLCAWSVLGGRRATNEKLFFGSGTQLSVL.

J is TRBJ2-7 and V is TRBV19; D remains ambiguous. The CDR3 extends over 9 amino acids. CDR1 is LNHDA, CDR2 SQIVND, per germline (reference sequence). Trimming removed 11 bases at V and 4 bases at J, with 6 bases between. The CDR3 nucleotides read TGTGCCGGATTATACGAGCAGTACTTC. Amino acids: CAGLYEQYF.

The chain carries TRBV27 and TRBJ1-6; 7 bases line up with TRBD1. V trimming: 2 bases; J trimming: 7 bases; junction bases outside the gene matches: 8. Germline lookup yields CDR1 MNHEY and CDR2 SMNVEV (reference sequence). The CDR3 has 16 residues. The CDR3 bases are TGTGCCAGCAGTTTAGAGGGGGCGACGACGAATTCACCCCTCCACTTT. Translation: CASSLEGATTNSPLHF.

CDR3 DNA: TGTGCCAGCAGCTTAAGGGGCAATAGCGGGCCAGCCTACAATGAGCAGTTCTTC. It translates to CASSLRGNSGPAYNEQFF. This sequence joins TRBV7-2 and TRBJ2-1; 7 bases line up with TRBD2. The ends lost 2 bases at V and 2 bases at J; junction bases unmatched: 12. The CDR3 has 18 residues. The germline V gene has CDR1 SGHTA and CDR2 FQGNSA.

This clone came up a few times. Here the CDR3 DNA reads TGTGCCAGCAGTTTTAATTACGGGGAGGGGGCGCCGGCCAAAAACATTCAGTACTTC. This encodes CASSFNYGEGAPAKNIQYF. The rearrangement joins TRBV28 to TRBJ2-4; either TRBD1 or TRBD2 may fit D (7 bases each). The CDR3 has 19 amino acids. Trimming pared 3 bases from V and 1 base from J, leaving 22 bases between. CDR1 is MDHEN and CDR2 is SYDVKM in the germline V gene.